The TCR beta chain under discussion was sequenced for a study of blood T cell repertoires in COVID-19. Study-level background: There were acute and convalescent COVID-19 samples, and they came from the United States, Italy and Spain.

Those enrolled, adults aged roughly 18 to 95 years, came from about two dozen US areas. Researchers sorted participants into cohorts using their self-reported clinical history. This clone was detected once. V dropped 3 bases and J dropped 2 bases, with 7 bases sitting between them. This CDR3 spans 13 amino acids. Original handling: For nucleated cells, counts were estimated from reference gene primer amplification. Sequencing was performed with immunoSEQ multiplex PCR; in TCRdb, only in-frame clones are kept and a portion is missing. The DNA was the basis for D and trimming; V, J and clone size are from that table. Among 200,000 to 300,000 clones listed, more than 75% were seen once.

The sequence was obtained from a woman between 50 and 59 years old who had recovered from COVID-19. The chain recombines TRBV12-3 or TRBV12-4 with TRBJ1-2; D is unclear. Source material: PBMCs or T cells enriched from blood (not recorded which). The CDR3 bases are TGTGCCAGCAGTTTGGGCAGCAACTATGGCTACACCTTC. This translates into CASSLGSNYGYTF.